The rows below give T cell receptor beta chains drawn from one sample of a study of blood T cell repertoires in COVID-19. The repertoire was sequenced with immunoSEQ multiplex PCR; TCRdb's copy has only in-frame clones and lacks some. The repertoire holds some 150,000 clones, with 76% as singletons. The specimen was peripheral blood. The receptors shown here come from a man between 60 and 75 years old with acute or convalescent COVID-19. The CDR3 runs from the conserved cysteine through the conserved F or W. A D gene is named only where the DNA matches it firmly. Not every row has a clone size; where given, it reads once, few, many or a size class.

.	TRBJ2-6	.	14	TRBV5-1	CASSLYSGANVLTF	TGCGCCAGCAGCTTGTACTCTGGGGCCAACGTCCTGACTTTC
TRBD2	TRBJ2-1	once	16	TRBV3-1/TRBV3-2	CASSQSDSGTRNEQFF	TGTGCCAGCAGCCAGTCGGATAGCGGGACCCGGAATGAGCAGTTCTTC
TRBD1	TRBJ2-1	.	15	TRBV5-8	CASSLGTGLGNEQFF	TGTGCCAGCAGCCTAGGGACAGGGCTCGGGAATGAGCAGTTCTTC
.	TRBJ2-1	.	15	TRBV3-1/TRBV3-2	CASSPPLGGGGEQFF	TGTGCCAGCAGCCCCCCCCTAGGAGGGGGGGGTGAGCAGTTCTTC
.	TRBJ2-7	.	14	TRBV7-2	CASSLFGFSYEQYF	TGTGCCAGCAGCTTATTCGGTTTCTCCTACGAGCAGTACTTC
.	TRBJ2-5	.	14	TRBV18	CASSPTGSQETQYF	TGTGCCAGCTCACCAACAGGATCCCAAGAGACCCAGTACTTC
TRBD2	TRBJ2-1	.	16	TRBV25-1	CASSDRLAGPYNEQFF	TGTGCCAGCAGTGATCGGCTAGCGGGCCCTTACAATGAGCAGTTCTTC
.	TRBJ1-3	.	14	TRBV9	CASSGGVTGNTIYF	TGTGCCAGCAGCGGCGGTGTAACTGGAAACACCATATATTTT
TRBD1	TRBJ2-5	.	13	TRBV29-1	CSVITGGGETQYF	TGCAGCGTTATAACAGGGGGCGGGGAGACCCAGTACTTC
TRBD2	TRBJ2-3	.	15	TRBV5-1	CASSPSGTSTDTQYF	TGCGCCAGCAGCCCTAGCGGGACTAGCACAGATACGCAGTATTTT
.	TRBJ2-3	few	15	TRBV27	CASSLVATSTDTQYF	TGTGCCAGCAGTCTCGTAGCGACTAGCACAGATACGCAGTATTTT
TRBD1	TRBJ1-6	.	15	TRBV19	CASSRQGAQNSPLHF	TGTGCCAGTAGTAGACAGGGGGCGCAAAATTCACCCCTCCACTTT
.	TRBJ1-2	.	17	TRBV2	CASSESWSGRTYYGYTF	TGTGCCAGCAGTGAAAGTTGGTCGGGGAGGACCTACTATGGCTACACCTTC
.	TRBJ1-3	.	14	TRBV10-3	CAIRETSPGNTIYF	TGTGCCATCAGGGAGACATCTCCTGGAAACACCATATATTTT
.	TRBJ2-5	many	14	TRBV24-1	CATSEGGAPETQYF	TGTGCCACCAGTGAAGGAGGGGCGCCAGAGACCCAGTACTTC
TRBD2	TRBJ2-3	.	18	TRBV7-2	CASSKSGLAGISTDTQYF	TGTGCCAGCAGCAAAAGCGGGCTAGCGGGGATCTCCACAGATACGCAGTATTTT
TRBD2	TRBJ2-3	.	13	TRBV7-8	CASSWGREDTQYF	TGTGCCAGCAGCTGGGGGAGGGAAGATACGCAGTATTTT
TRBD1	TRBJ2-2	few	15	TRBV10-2	CASRTTGGGTGELFF	TGCGCCAGCCGAACCACAGGGGGCGGCACCGGGGAGCTGTTTTTT
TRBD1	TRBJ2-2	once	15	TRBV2	CASSEETGDTGELFF	TGTGCCAGCAGTGAAGAAACAGGGGACACCGGGGAGCTGTTTTTT
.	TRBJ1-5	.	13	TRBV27	CASSWGGDQPQHF	TGTGCCAGCAGTTGGGGGGGGGATCAGCCCCAGCATTTT
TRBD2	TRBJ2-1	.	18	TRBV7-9	CASSQGTSGKSSYNEQFF	TGTGCCAGCAGCCAAGGGACTAGCGGCAAAAGCTCCTACAATGAGCAGTTCTTC
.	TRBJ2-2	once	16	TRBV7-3	CASSLTVQYNAGELFF	TGTGCCAGCAGCTTAACGGTCCAATACAATGCCGGGGAGCTGTTTTTT
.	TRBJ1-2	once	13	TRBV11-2	CASSSDIAYGYTF	TGTGCCAGCAGCTCTGACATCGCATATGGCTACACCTTC
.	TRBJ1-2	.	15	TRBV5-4	CASSFQQGWGYGYTF	TGTGCCAGCAGCTTTCAGCAGGGGTGGGGCTATGGCTACACCTTC
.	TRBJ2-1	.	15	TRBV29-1	CSVEGFGLADNEQFF	TGCAGCGTTGAAGGGTTTGGCCTAGCAGACAATGAGCAGTTCTTC
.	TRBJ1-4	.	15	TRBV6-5	CATTTVITTNEKLFF	TGTGCCACTACGACAGTTATTACAACTAATGAAAAACTGTTTTTT
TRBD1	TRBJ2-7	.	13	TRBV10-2	CASSESQGVEQYF	TGCGCCAGCAGTGAGTCTCAGGGGGTCGAGCAGTACTTC
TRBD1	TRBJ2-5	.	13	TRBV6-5	CASSSGQARAQYF	TGTGCCAGCAGTTCAGGACAGGCCCGGGCCCAGTACTTC
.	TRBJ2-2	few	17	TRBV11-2	CASSSRLAQGYTGELFF	TGTGCCAGCAGCTCCAGACTGGCACAAGGATACACCGGGGAGCTGTTTTTT
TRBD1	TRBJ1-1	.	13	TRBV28	CASSIDRGPRAFF	TGTGCCAGCAGTATAGACAGGGGGCCGCGGGCTTTCTTT
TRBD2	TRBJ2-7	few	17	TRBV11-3	CASSLSRLAALSYEQYF	TGTGCCAGCAGCTTATCTCGGCTAGCGGCCCTATCCTACGAGCAGTACTTC
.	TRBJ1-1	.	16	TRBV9	CASSVTFLDLNTEAFF	TGTGCCAGCAGCGTAACGTTTTTGGACTTGAACACTGAAGCTTTCTTT
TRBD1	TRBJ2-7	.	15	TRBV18	CASSPGQGGTYEQYF	TGTGCCAGCTCACCAGGACAGGGTGGAACCTACGAGCAGTACTTC
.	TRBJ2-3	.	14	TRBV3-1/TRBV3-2	CASSQQGFADTQYF	TGTGCCAGCAGCCAACAGGGGTTCGCAGATACGCAGTATTTT
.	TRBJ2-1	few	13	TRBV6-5	CASRTGSYNEQFF	TGTGCCAGCAGGACAGGTTCCTACAATGAGCAGTTCTTC